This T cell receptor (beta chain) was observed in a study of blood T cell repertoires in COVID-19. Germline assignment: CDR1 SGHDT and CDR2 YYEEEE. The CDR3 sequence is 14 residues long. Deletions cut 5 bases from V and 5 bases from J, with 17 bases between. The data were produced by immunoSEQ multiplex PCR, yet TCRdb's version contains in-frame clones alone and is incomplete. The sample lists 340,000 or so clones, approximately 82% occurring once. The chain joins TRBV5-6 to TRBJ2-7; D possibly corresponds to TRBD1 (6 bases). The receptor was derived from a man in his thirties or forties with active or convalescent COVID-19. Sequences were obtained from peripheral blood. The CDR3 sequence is CASRQGPREDEQYF. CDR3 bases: TGTGCCAGCAGACAGGGACCCCGAGAGGACGAGCAGTACTTC.